This is a list of T cell receptor beta chains from one sample in a study of T cells in Graves' hyperthyroidism and ophthalmopathy. MiXCR, run by TCRdb on the multiplex PCR reads, gives a single entry per CDR3 protein. The sample holds about 480,000 distinct CDR3 sequences, roughly 14% seen once. The sequencing input was blood. The receptors were gathered from a woman under 30 with Graves' hyperthyroidism. The CDR3 runs from the conserved cysteine through the conserved F or W. The D gene is left open where the match is weak. A row's size may be missing; if present it is once, few, many or a size class.

J,V,size,D,CDR3,DNA
TRBJ1-1,TRBV11-2,many,-,CASSPWTENTEAFF,TGTGCCAGCAGCCCTTGGACAGAAAACACTGAAGCTTTCTTT
TRBJ2-3,TRBV18,many,TRBD2,CASSPPGLAGGRNTQYF,TGTGCCAGCTCACCACCGGGACTAGCGGGAGGCAGGAATACGCAGTATTTT
TRBJ2-1,TRBV3-1,many,-,CASSQEGGPKYNEQFF,TGTGCCAGCAGCCAAGAAGGGGGACCGAAATACAATGAGCAGTTCTTC
TRBJ2-2,TRBV7-9,few,TRBD2,CASSLAILAGGNTGELFF,TGTGCCAGCAGCTTAGCTATTCTAGCGGGAGGTAACACCGGGGAGCTGTTTTTT
TRBJ2-3,TRBV20-1,many,TRBD1,CSAGQGPPSTDTQYF,TGCAGTGCTGGACAGGGTCCTCCTAGCACAGATACGCAGTATTTT
TRBJ1-4,TRBV6-1,many,TRBD1,CASGGTGEAEKLFF,TGTGCCAGCGGAGGGACAGGGGAGGCTGAAAAACTGTTTTTT
TRBJ2-3,TRBV7-8,many,-,CASSLAAGPDTQYF,TGTGCCAGCAGCTTAGCGGCGGGGCCAGATACGCAGTATTTT
TRBJ1-4,TRBV27,few,TRBD1,CASSTKARQGRYEKLFF,TGTGCCAGCAGCACCAAAGCCCGACAGGGGCGTTATGAAAAACTGTTTTTT
TRBJ2-3,TRBV6-1,-,TRBD2,CASGGLAVKDTQYF,TGTGCCAGCGGGGGACTAGCGGTCAAAGATACGCAGTATTTT
TRBJ2-1,TRBV6-1,many,-,CASIASAGDEQFF,TGTGCCAGCATTGCGTCGGCGGGTGATGAGCAGTTCTTC
TRBJ1-2,TRBV30,few,-,CAWSVRVGGDGYTF,TGTGCCTGGAGTGTAAGGGTAGGAGGTGATGGCTACACCTTC
TRBJ2-1,TRBV7-3,-,TRBD2,CASSRPGILAGKSLSYNEQFF,TGTGCCAGCAGCCGGCCGGGGATACTAGCGGGCAAATCCCTCTCCTACAATGAGCAGTTCTTC
TRBJ1-6,TRBV5-8,many,-,CASSLPSALHF,TGTGCCAGCAGCTTGCCCTCGGCCCTCCACTTT